This T cell receptor beta chain was identified in a study of shared clonotypes between healthy human individuals. This CDR3 has 17 amino acids. V dropped 4 bases and J dropped 1 base, with 18 bases sitting between them. Per the germline V gene, CDR1 is SGHTS and CDR2 is YDEGEE. Sequencing used immunoSEQ multiplex PCR; TCRdb keeps in-frame clones, though not all of them. The sample contains about 600,000 clones, 97% of which appear only once. The sequenced sample was naive CD4+ T cells sorted from blood. The subset denotes: CD45RA+ positively selected. The chain links TRBV5-8 to TRBJ1-5, with D possibly being TRBD1 (5 bases). The TCR comes from a woman aged 25 to 39 in good health. CDR3 in DNA: TGTGCCAGCAGCCGACGTCCCGACAGCCAAAGCAATCAGCCCCAGCATTTT. Protein: CASSRRPDSQSNQPQHF.